What follows are 27 T cell receptor beta chains derived from one specimen sequenced in a study of blood T cell repertoires in COVID-19. Clones were read by immunoSEQ multiplex PCR, and TCRdb kept only the in-frame ones, dropping some. Of 65,000 to 90,000 clones in the sample, roughly nine tenths were seen once. Sequencing used peripheral blood. These receptors originate from an elderly man with acute or convalescent COVID-19.

A few counts support this clone. The chain carries TRBV5-3 and TRBJ2-7; D is perhaps TRBD1 (6 bases). TRBV5-3 carries the ORF label, with uncertain function. Trimming left V 4 bases short and J 6 bases short, with 17 bases between. This CDR3 is built from 14 residues. Here the CDR3 DNA reads TGTGCCAGAAGCGCCGACCACAGGGTCCGCGAGCAGTACTTC. This encodes CARSADHRVREQYF.

The gene calls are TRBV19 and TRBJ1-5; 7 nucleotides line up with TRBD1. The CDR3 length is 14 residues. CDR1 LNHDA and CDR2 SQIVND come from the germline V gene (reference sequence). With 5 bases clipped from V and 7 bases from J, the junction kept 8 bases outside the gene matches. The CDR3 spells CASSHTGVSQPQHF. The CDR3 DNA follows: TGTGCCAGTAGTCATACAGGGGTATCACAGCCCCAGCATTTT.

The CDR3 protein is CATRSGGTDTQYF. The CDR3 DNA reads as TGTGCCACCAGGTCCGGGGGCACAGATACGCAGTATTTT. The genes are TRBV5-4 and TRBJ2-3; a weak D match, TRBD2 (5 bases). The CDR3 consists of 13 residues. Trimming removed 9 bases from V and 1 base from J, with 12 bases in between. Germline CDR1 is SGHNT and CDR2 is YYREEE (reference sequence).

This clone was seen more than once but under ten times. This chain uses TRBV6-1 with TRBJ2-3; D might be TRBD2 (5 bases). CDR1 is MNHNS and CDR2 is SASEGT in the germline V gene. Trimming left V 3 bases short and J 2 bases short, with 12 bases between. This CDR3 has 15 residues. As DNA, the CDR3 is TGTGCCAGCAGTGACGGGGTGCCCTACACAGATACGCAGTATTTT. Translated, it gives CASSDGVPYTDTQYF.

In this sample, this clone turned up a few times. CDR3 region: CATLGVLNTEAFF. DNA of the CDR3: TGTGCCACCTTAGGGGTACTGAACACTGAAGCTTTCTTT. The genes are TRBV6-5 and TRBJ1-1, with TRBD1 as a possible D gene (5 bases). Germline V gives CDR1 MNHEY, CDR2 SVGAGI. Between the trimmed V and J ends, which lost 10 bases and 0 bases, there was a span of 12 bases. The CDR3 contains 13 residues.

Only one count was recorded for this clone. The CDR3 is CSARTGAGEKLFF. The CDR3, as DNA: TGCAGCGCCAGGACGGGTGCAGGGGAAAAACTGTTTTTT. V gene TRBV29-1 combines with J gene TRBJ1-4; maybe TRBD1 (5 bases). Germline CDR1 is SQVTM and CDR2 is ANQGSEA. Trimming shortened V by 7 bases and J by 8 bases, and 17 bases separated the two germline ends. The CDR3 loop spans 13 amino acids.

This chain links TRBV30 with TRBJ2-4; 9 bases are a match to TRBD1. With V trimmed by 2 bases and J by 3 bases, 8 bases remained unmatched. Germline V gene sequence: CDR1 GTSNPN, CDR2 SVGIG (reference sequence). The CDR3 contains 16 residues. The CDR3 here is CAWSTQGALGKNIQYF. In nucleotides, the CDR3 is TGTGCCTGGAGTACACAGGGGGCCTTAGGCAAAAACATTCAGTACTTC.

The V gene is TRBV19, the J gene TRBJ1-1; D might be TRBD1 (5 bases). The CDR3 sequence is 18 residues long. Germline assignment: CDR1 LNHDA and CDR2 SQIVND (reference sequence). V was clipped by 1 base and J by 1 base, with 19 bases between them. The CDR3 loop is CASSIGTSADLGNTEAFF. The CDR3 bases are TGTGCCAGTAGTATAGGGACAAGCGCCGACCTAGGGAACACTGAAGCTTTCTTT.

This clone came up once. V is TRBV25-1 and J is TRBJ1-1; 7 bases are shared with TRBD1. The CDR3 is 13 amino acids. With V trimmed by 2 bases and J by 5 bases, 2 bases remained unmatched. CDR1 MGHDK and CDR2 SYGVNS come from the germline V gene. For the CDR3, the DNA is TGTGCCAGCAGTGAACTGACAGGGACTGAAGCTTTCTTT. Its translation is CASSELTGTEAFF.

The rearrangement links TRBV20-1 to TRBJ1-3; D may be TRBD1 (6 bases). Germline V CDR1 and CDR2: DFQATT, SNEGSKA (reference sequence). Trimming removed 3 bases from V and 5 bases from J, with 17 bases in between. The CDR3 loop spans 15 amino acids. The CDR3, as DNA: TGCAGTGCTAGTCAAGACAGGACGCGCCGAAACACCATATATTTT. Its protein product is CSASQDRTRRNTIYF.

The J gene is TRBJ2-3, the V gene TRBV24-1, with D tentatively TRBD2 (5 bases). V lost 1 base and J 7 bases, leaving 8 bases between the germline ends. The CDR3 spans 13 residues. Germline values: CDR1 KGHDR, CDR2 SFDVKD. The CDR3 loop reads CATSDFFGNTQYF. The CDR3 DNA reads TGTGCCACCAGTGATTTCTTCGGGAATACGCAGTATTTT.

The CDR3 sequence is CASSLGLNEKLFF. The CDR3 nucleotides read TGTGCCAGCAGCCTAGGACTAAATGAAAAACTGTTTTTT. V gene TRBV3-1 (or the pseudogene TRBV3-2) combines with J gene TRBJ1-4, with D unresolved. The CDR3 is made up of 13 amino acids. The germline CDR1 and CDR2 sequences are LGHDT and YNNKEL (reference sequence). V gave up 4 bases and J gave up 5 bases, with 8 bases separating them.

The V and J genes are TRBV5-8 and TRBJ2-1; 11 bases align to TRBD2. Germline CDR1 reads SGHTS; CDR2 reads YDEGEE. Trimming cost V 1 base and J 6 bases; bases outside gene matches: 6. This CDR3 has 16 amino acids. The CDR3 is CASSLRTSGWGNEQFF. DNA of the CDR3: TGTGCCAGCAGCTTGAGGACTAGCGGGTGGGGCAATGAGCAGTTCTTC.

The chain uses TRBV25-1 and TRBJ2-1, with D tentatively TRBD2 (6 bases). Germline CDR1 is MGHDK and CDR2 is SYGVNS. V was clipped by 1 base and J by 0 bases, with 10 bases between them. This CDR3 has 16 residues. CDR3 in amino acids: CASSEWEAPSYNEQFF. The DNA of the CDR3 is TGTGCCAGCAGTGAATGGGAGGCTCCCTCCTACAATGAGCAGTTCTTC.

V gene TRBV2 combines with J gene TRBJ2-6, with TRBD1 matching over 10 bases. The CDR3 runs to 14 residues. Germline values: CDR1 SNHLY, CDR2 FYNNEI. Trimming took 8 bases from V and 2 from J; bases not matched to a gene: 0. The CDR3 bases are TGTGCCAGCGACAGGGGGCCTGGGGCCAACGTCCTGACTTTC. Translating it yields CASDRGPGANVLTF.

The chain carries TRBV4-1 and TRBJ1-4; a possible D gene is TRBD1 (5 bases). This CDR3 spans 16 amino acids. Trimming removed 0 bases at V and 8 bases at J, with 16 bases between. Per the germline V gene, CDR1 is MGHRA and CDR2 is YSYEKL. CDR3 protein: CASSQESWGGSEKLFF. CDR3 in DNA: TGCGCCAGCAGCCAAGAAAGCTGGGGGGGAAGCGAAAAACTGTTTTTT.

This chain joins TRBV6-1 and TRBJ2-3; TRBD2 aligns across 13 bases. The trim removed 2 bases at V and 6 bases at J, leaving 5 bases unmatched. The CDR3 covers 16 residues. In germline, CDR1 is MNHNS, CDR2 SASEGT. The CDR3 sequence: CASSETSGRGGDTQYF. The CDR3 nucleotides read TGTGCCAGCAGTGAAACTAGCGGGAGGGGAGGGGATACGCAGTATTTT.

The chain has TRBV2 and TRBJ1-1; 7 bases agree with TRBD1. CDR1 SNHLY and CDR2 FYNNEI come from the germline V gene. CDR3 length equals 14 residues. Trimming at V came to 1 base and at J to 4 bases, leaving 3 bases not matched to a gene. This chain's CDR3 is CASSEGGGGTEAFF. The CDR3 DNA reads TGTGCCAGCAGTGAAGGAGGGGGCGGCACTGAAGCTTTCTTT.

As regards this clone: This sample includes further DNA sequences coding for the same CDR3. This chain uses TRBV5-6 with TRBJ2-7; no clear D gene. Germline CDR1 SGHDT, CDR2 YYEEEE. The CDR3 consists of 13 residues. Trimming removed 0 bases from V and 4 bases from J, with 8 bases in between. CDR3 sequence: CASSLGRVYEQYF. The CDR3 region has the DNA TGTGCCAGCAGCTTGGGTCGGGTTTACGAGCAGTACTTC.

V and J are TRBV19 and TRBJ2-2, with D possibly TRBD1 on 6 matching bases. V lost 7 bases and J lost 0, with 9 bases in between. Germline lookup yields CDR1 LNHDA and CDR2 SQIVND (reference sequence). The CDR3 runs to 14 residues. The CDR3 region has the DNA TGTGCCAGTATGTGGACAGCGAACACCGGGGAGCTGTTTTTT. Residues: CASMWTANTGELFF.

The chain links TRBV13 to TRBJ2-7, with TRBD1 as a possible D gene (6 bases). Trimming removed 4 bases at V and 2 bases at J, with 9 bases between. Germline loops: CDR1 PRHDT, CDR2 FYEKMQ (reference sequence). The CDR3 length is 13 residues. The CDR3 bases are TGTGCCAGCAGCTCCACAGGGACCTACGAGCAGTACTTC. Protein: CASSSTGTYEQYF.

V gene TRBV2 combines with J gene TRBJ2-7; a weak D match, TRBD2 (5 bases). From germline, CDR1 is SNHLY and CDR2 FYNNEI. The CDR3 spans 13 residues. V lost 7 bases to trimming and J lost 2 bases, with 12 bases between them. CDR3 nucleotide sequence: TGTGCCAGCAATAACGGGATCCCCTACGAGCAGTACTTC. It yields the protein CASNNGIPYEQYF.

This clone was seen once. The chain combines TRBV30 with TRBJ1-2; TRBD1 aligns across 9 bases. V lost 7 bases and J lost 0; bases outside the gene matches: 12. The CDR3 is 16 residues long. Germline V CDR1 and CDR2: GTSNPN, SVGIG (reference sequence). CDR3 sequence: CASVSGQGLANYGYTF. The CDR3 nucleotides read TGTGCCTCCGTATCGGGACAGGGACTAGCTAACTATGGCTACACCTTC.

This clone was seen more than once but under ten times. V is TRBV5-1 and J is TRBJ1-2; D is unclear. The CDR3 has 13 amino acids. Germline assignment: CDR1 SGHRS and CDR2 YFSETQ. V shed 4 bases and J shed 8 bases, with 15 bases lying between them. The CDR3 coding sequence is TGCGCCAGCAGCGCGGGCGGGAAGAAAGGCTACACCTTC. Translation: CASSAGGKKGYTF.

The chain links TRBV12-5 to TRBJ2-3; TRBD1 matches at 9 bases. V was clipped by 7 bases and J by 2 bases; unmatched bases: 7. There are 15 residues in the CDR3. Germline V gene data show CDR1 as LGHNT and CDR2 as FRNRAP. The CDR3, as DNA: TGTGCTAGTGTCTCCGACAGGGGGGCCACAGATACGCAGTATTTT. It translates to CASVSDRGATDTQYF.

The chain uses TRBV2 and TRBJ2-3; possible D gene TRBD1, 6 bases. V lost 2 bases and J 4 bases, leaving 16 bases between the germline ends. The germline V gene encodes CDR1 SNHLY and CDR2 FYNNEI. This CDR3 region has 16 residues. The CDR3 spells CASSENPNRAADTQYF. DNA for the CDR3: TGTGCCAGCAGTGAAAACCCGAACAGGGCAGCAGATACGCAGTATTTT.

V usage is TRBV6-5 and J usage is TRBJ1-1; no firm D call. CDR1 is MNHEY, CDR2 SVGAGI, per germline. The CDR3 is 15 residues long. Trimming left V 4 bases short and J 2 bases short, with 14 bases between. The CDR3 coding sequence is TGTGCCAGCAGTTCTCTCGACATGTTTAACACTGAAGCTTTCTTT. Translation: CASSSLDMFNTEAFF.